These T cell receptor beta chains were read from a single sample in a study of long-term antiretroviral therapy in people with HIV. The method was immunoSEQ multiplex PCR; TCRdb's version includes in-frame clones alone and lacks a portion of them. Here the sample spans over 25,000 clones, 80% to 90% being singletons. The sample in question was unsorted PBMCs, obtained 3 years after starting antiretroviral therapy. The receptors shown here come from a man aged 35-49 years with HIV. The CDR3 runs from the conserved cysteine through the conserved F or W. D genes are given only for firm matches. The size entry is marked missing in some rows and otherwise reads once, few, many or a size class.

- TRBJ2-5 TRBV7-2 TRBD1 TGTGCCAGCAGCTTACCAGACAGGGTATGGGAGACCCAGTACTTC CASSLPDRVWETQYF
- TRBJ2-5 TRBV19 TRBD1 TGTGCCAGTAGTACTCGGACAGGGGAGAGAGAGACCCAGTACTTC CASSTRTGERETQYF
- TRBJ1-4 TRBV5-1 - TGCGCCAGCGCGGTGTCTGCAACTAATGAAAAACTGTTTTTT CASAVSATNEKLFF
once TRBJ1-1 TRBV20-1 - TGCAGTGCTAGTGTGGGGACTGAAGCTTTCTTT CSASVGTEAFF
- TRBJ2-6 TRBV2 - TGTGCCAGCAAAGCTGGGGCCAACGTCCTGACTTTC CASKAGANVLTF
- TRBJ1-1 TRBV14 - TGTGCCAGCAGCCTTTTCCTCACCAGGGGAGCGAACACTGAAGCTTTCTTT CASSLFLTRGANTEAFF
- TRBJ2-7 TRBV19 - TGTGCCAGTAGTATAGGGACTACAACCTACGAGCAGTACTTC CASSIGTTTYEQYF
few TRBJ1-2 TRBV18 - TGTGCCAGCTCACCAAAGCAGGTGGGGCATGGCTACACCTTC CASSPKQVGHGYTF
once TRBJ2-7 TRBV6-5 - TGTGCCAGCAGGGGTATACGCAACCCTCCCTACGAGCAGTACTTC CASRGIRNPPYEQYF
once TRBJ1-1 TRBV6-6 - TGTGCCAGCAGTCCCGGGGGCGGGACTGAAGCTTTCTTT CASSPGGGTEAFF
- TRBJ2-7 TRBV6-6 - TGTGCCAGCAGGGACGCTTCCTACGAGCAGTACTTC CASRDASYEQYF
- TRBJ2-7 TRBV21-1 - TGTGCCAGCAGAAGTGGGACTAGCGGGAGCTCCTACGAGCAGTACTTC CASRSGTSGSSYEQYF
medium-sized TRBJ2-7 TRBV2 TRBD1 TGTGCCAGAGATTCCGGGACAGCTACCTACGAGCAGTACTTC CARDSGTATYEQYF
- TRBJ1-2 TRBV10-3 - TGTGCCATCAGTGGTGCCACAGGCCCCTATGGCTACACCTTC CAISGATGPYGYTF
- TRBJ2-3 TRBV15 TRBD2 TGTGCCACCAGCAGAGATTCGCGGGGGGTCACAGATACGCAGTATTTT CATSRDSRGVTDTQYF
- TRBJ1-1 TRBV7-2 - TGTGCCAGCAGCTCACGGGAGCCCTTGGAGGCTTTCTTT CASSSREPLEAFF
few TRBJ2-7 TRBV6-6 - TGTGCCAGCAGTTCGGGGCCGGAGCAGTACTTC CASSSGPEQYF
few TRBJ1-5 TRBV7-9 - TGTGCCAGCAGCCTAGGGGTGGGGGCTCGTGGGCAGCCCCAGCATTTT CASSLGVGARGQPQHF
once TRBJ1-5 TRBV28 - TGTGCCAGCAGGACCAGACAGAATAGCAATCAGCCCCAGCATTTT CASRTRQNSNQPQHF
- TRBJ2-1 TRBV5-6 - TGTGCCAGCAGCTTAAACAGGGGAGGGGAGTTCTTC CASSLNRGGEFF
once TRBJ2-4 TRBV7-2 - TGTGCCAGCAGTCTAGGGGGGTCGGGCAAAAACATTCAGTACTTC CASSLGGSGKNIQYF
- TRBJ2-7 TRBV6-1 - TGTGCCAGCAGTGCCCGGACAGAGACCTACGAGCAGTACTTC CASSARTETYEQYF
- TRBJ1-1 TRBV7-9 TRBD1 TGTGCCAGCAGCGATACAGGGGGGAACACTGAAGCTTTCTTT CASSDTGGNTEAFF
- TRBJ2-3 TRBV9 - TGTGCCAGCAGCAAGGATGGGTTTAGCACAGATACGCAGTATTTT CASSKDGFSTDTQYF
- TRBJ2-1 TRBV7-2 TRBD2 TGTGCCAGCAGCCCCGGGACTATCAATGAGCAGTTCTTC CASSPGTINEQFF
- TRBJ2-1 TRBV7-9 - TGTGCCAGCAGCTCACAAGGGACCGGGACTCCGCCGCAATGGGAGCAGTTCTTC CASSSQGTGTPPQWEQFF
- TRBJ2-2 TRBV14 TRBD2 TGTGCCAGCAGCCAAGTTGGTCGGGAGGGCCCCAGCACCGGGGAGCTGTTTTTT CASSQVGREGPSTGELFF
- TRBJ2-7 TRBV14 TRBD2 TGTGCCAGCAGCCCGAGACTAGCGGGACCAACCTACGAGCAGTACTTC CASSPRLAGPTYEQYF
- TRBJ2-2 TRBV2 - TGTGCCAGCACCGGGGAAGGCACCGGGGAGCTGTTTTTT CASTGEGTGELFF
- TRBJ2-7 TRBV5-1 TRBD1 TGCGCCAGCAGCCTAGGACAGGGAATCGAGCAGTACTTC CASSLGQGIEQYF
- TRBJ2-7 TRBV11-2 - TGTGCCAGCAGCCCTTATTTCGCAGAGCAGTACTTC CASSPYFAEQYF
- TRBJ1-1 TRBV10-3 - TGTGCCATCAGTGATAGTCTCATGAACACTGAAGCTTTCTTT CAISDSLMNTEAFF